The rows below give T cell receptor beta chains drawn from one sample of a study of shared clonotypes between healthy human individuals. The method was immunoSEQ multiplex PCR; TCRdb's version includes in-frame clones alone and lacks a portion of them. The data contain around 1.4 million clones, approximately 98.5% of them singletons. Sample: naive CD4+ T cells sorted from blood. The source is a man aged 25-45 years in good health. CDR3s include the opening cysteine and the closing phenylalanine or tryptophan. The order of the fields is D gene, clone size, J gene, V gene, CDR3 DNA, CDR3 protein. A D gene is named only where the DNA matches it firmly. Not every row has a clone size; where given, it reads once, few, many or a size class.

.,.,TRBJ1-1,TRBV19,TGTGCCAGTAATGGGAGGGGAAACACTGAAGCTTTCTTT,CASNGRGNTEAFF
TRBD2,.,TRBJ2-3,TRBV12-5,TGTGCTAGTGGTTTGTCACGGGAGGCAGCAGATACGCAGTATTTT,CASGLSREAADTQYF
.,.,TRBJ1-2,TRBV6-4,TGTGCCAGCAGTGACTTGGGCTCTGGCTACACCTTC,CASSDLGSGYTF
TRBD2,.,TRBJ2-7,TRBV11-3,TGTGCCAGCAGCACCGGGACTAGCAATCCCGAGCAGTACTTC,CASSTGTSNPEQYF
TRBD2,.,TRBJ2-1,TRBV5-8,TGTGCCAGCAGCTTGCTAGCGGGAGGGGGAGGCCAGTTCTTC,CASSLLAGGGGQFF
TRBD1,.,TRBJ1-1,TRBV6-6,TGTGCCAGCAGACGGACAGGGGGGACTGAAGCTTTCTTT,CASRRTGGTEAFF
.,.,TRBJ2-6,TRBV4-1,TGCGCCAGCAGCCAGCCAACTCGACGGGCCACTGGGGCCAACGTCCTGACTTTC,CASSQPTRRATGANVLTF
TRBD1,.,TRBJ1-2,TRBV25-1,TGTGCCAGCAGTGGGTTGACAGGGGAAGGCTACACCTTC,CASSGLTGEGYTF
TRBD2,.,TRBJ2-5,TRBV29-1,TGCAGCGTTGAAGTGATCCTAGCGGGAGGGCGTCAAGAGACCCAGTACTTC,CSVEVILAGGRQETQYF
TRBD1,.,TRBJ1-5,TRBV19,TGTGCCAGTAGTGATCGACAGGGTGGTCAGCCCCAGCATTTT,CASSDRQGGQPQHF
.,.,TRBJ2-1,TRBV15,TGTGCCACCAGCATTCGCGGACAAGGAGTTTATGAGCAGTTCTTC,CATSIRGQGVYEQFF
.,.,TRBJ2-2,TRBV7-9,TGTGCCAGCAGCTTAGCGGGAGGTTCCGGGGAGCTGTTTTTT,CASSLAGGSGELFF
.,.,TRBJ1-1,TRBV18,TGTGCCAGCTCACTTTCCAGGGGAGAGTCTGAAGCTTTCTTT,CASSLSRGESEAFF
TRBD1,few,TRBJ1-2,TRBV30,TGTGCCTGGAGTCAACAGGGGGCCGGTGGATATGGCTACACCTTC,CAWSQQGAGGYGYTF
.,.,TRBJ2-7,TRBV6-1,TGTGCCAGCAGGCCTACCCCCGGATCATCCTACGAGCAGTACTTC,CASRPTPGSSYEQYF
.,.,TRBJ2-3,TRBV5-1,TGCGCCAGCAGCTTTTTCGGGGATCCTAGCACAGATACGCAGTATTTT,CASSFFGDPSTDTQYF
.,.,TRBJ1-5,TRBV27,TGTGCCAGCAGTTTACGTGACAACCAGCCCCAGCATTTT,CASSLRDNQPQHF
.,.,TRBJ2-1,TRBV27,TGTGCCAGCAGTTGGCTGGTTGGAGGGCAGGGCCAATGGGAGCAGTTCTTC,CASSWLVGGQGQWEQFF
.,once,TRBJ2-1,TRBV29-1,TGCAGCGTTGACTCCCCCGGGGGCCTCGGAAACAATGAGCAGTTCTTC,CSVDSPGGLGNNEQFF
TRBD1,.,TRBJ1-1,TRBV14,TGTGCCAGCAGCCCGGACAGGGAGCCAGGGACTGAAGCTTTCTTT,CASSPDREPGTEAFF
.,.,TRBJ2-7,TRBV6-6,TGTGCCAGCAGTGACACTGGGACGTCCAACGAGCAGTACTTC,CASSDTGTSNEQYF
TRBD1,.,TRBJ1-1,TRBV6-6,TGTGCCAGCAACCGGCGGACAGGTTTGATCCACACTGAAGCTTTCTTT,CASNRRTGLIHTEAFF
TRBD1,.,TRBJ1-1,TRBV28,TGTGCCAGCAGTCTCCGGGACAGGTCGGCTTTCTTT,CASSLRDRSAFF
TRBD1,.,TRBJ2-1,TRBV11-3,TGTGCCAGCAGATCGACAGGGGATGAGCAGTTCTTC,CASRSTGDEQFF
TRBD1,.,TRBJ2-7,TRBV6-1,TGTGCCAGCACCCCGGACAGGGGGCGGTACGAGCAGTACTTC,CASTPDRGRYEQYF
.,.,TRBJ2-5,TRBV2,TGTGCCAGCAGTGAAGAGGAGACCCAGTACTTC,CASSEEETQYF
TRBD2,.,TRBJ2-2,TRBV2,TGTGCCAGCAGTGAAGCAAGGAGCGGGAGGACGAACACCGGGGAGCTGTTTTTT,CASSEARSGRTNTGELFF
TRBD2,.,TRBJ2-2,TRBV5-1,TGCGCCAGCAGCTTAGCGGGAGTGAACACCGGGGAGCTGTTTTTT,CASSLAGVNTGELFF
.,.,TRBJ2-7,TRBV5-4,TGTGCCAGCAGCACATTCGGGACATCAAGCTCCTACGAGCAGTACTTC,CASSTFGTSSSYEQYF
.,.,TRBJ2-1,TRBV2,TGTGCCAGCTTCTCAGATGCGGGATGGGAGAATGAGCAGTTCTTC,CASFSDAGWENEQFF
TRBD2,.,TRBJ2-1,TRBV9,TGTGCCAGCAGTTACCCCGCTGGACTAGCGGGTGGCGCTGAGCAGTTCTTC,CASSYPAGLAGGAEQFF
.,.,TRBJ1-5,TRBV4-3,TGCGCCAGCAGCCAAGAGTCAGGTAGCAATCAGCCCCAGCATTTT,CASSQESGSNQPQHF
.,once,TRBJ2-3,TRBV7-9,TGTGCCAGCAGCCATAGTGGCACAGATACGCAGTATTTT,CASSHSGTDTQYF
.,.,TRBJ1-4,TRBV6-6,TGTGCCAGCAGTTACGTCAGGGGAAATGAAAAACTGTTTTTT,CASSYVRGNEKLFF
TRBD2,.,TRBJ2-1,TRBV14,TGTGCCAGCAGCCAAGTATCCGGGAGGGTCTACTACAATGAGCAGTTCTTC,CASSQVSGRVYYNEQFF
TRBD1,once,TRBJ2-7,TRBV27,TGTGCCAGCAGTCAAGACAGGGGTAGCTACGAGCAGTACTTC,CASSQDRGSYEQYF
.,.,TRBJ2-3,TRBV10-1,TGCGCCAGCAGTGACGGTAGCGCCACAGATACGCAGTATTTT,CASSDGSATDTQYF
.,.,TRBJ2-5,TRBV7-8,TGTGCCAGCAGCTTAGTGGACTCCCAAGAGACCCAGTACTTC,CASSLVDSQETQYF
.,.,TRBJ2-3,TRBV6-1,TGTGCCAGCTCTCAGAGATCCCCCGATACGCAGTATTTT,CASSQRSPDTQYF
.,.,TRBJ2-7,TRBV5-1,TGCGCCAGCAGCTTGGAGGGTTGGGACGAGCAGTACTTC,CASSLEGWDEQYF
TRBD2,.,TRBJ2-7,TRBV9,TGTGCCAGCAGCGTAGTCCCGGGAGGGATCGACGAGCAGTACTTC,CASSVVPGGIDEQYF
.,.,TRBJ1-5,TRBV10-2,TGCGCCAGCAGGACAGATCCCGATCAGCCCCAGCATTTT,CASRTDPDQPQHF
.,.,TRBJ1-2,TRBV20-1,TGCAGTGCTGGCAGAAACTATGGCTACACCTTC,CSAGRNYGYTF
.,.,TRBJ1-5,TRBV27,TGTGCCAGCAAACTGGGAACAGGGAATCAGCCCCAGCATTTT,CASKLGTGNQPQHF
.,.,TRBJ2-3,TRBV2,TGTGCCAGCAGTGAAGGTCTCTCAGATACGCAGTATTTT,CASSEGLSDTQYF
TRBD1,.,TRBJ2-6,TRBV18,TGTGCCAGCTCACAACAGGGGGACGGGGCCAACGTCCTGACTTTC,CASSQQGDGANVLTF
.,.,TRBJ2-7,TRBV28,TGTGCCAGCAGTACCCCGGGGGTCTCCTACGAGCAGTACTTC,CASSTPGVSYEQYF
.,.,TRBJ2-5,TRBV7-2,TGTGCCAGCAGCTTACGGTGGGAAAAGAGTGAGACCCAGTACTTC,CASSLRWEKSETQYF
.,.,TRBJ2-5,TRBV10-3,TGTGCCATCAGTGAGTCTAACGAAGAGACCCAGTACTTC,CAISESNEETQYF
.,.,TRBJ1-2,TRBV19,TGTGCCAGTAGCGATCTGGACCGCCGCTATGGCTACACCTTC,CASSDLDRRYGYTF
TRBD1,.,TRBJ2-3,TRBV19,TGTGCCAGTAGCCTCCCCAGGACAGGGACAAGAAGCACAGATACGCAGTATTTT,CASSLPRTGTRSTDTQYF
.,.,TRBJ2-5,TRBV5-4,TGTGCCAGCGGGGATTCTGGAGCGGAGACCCAGTACTTC,CASGDSGAETQYF
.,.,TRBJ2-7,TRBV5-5,TGTGCCAGCAGCTACCACTCCGTGGGGGCGAACTACGAGCAGTACTTC,CASSYHSVGANYEQYF
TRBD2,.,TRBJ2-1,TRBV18,TGTGCCAGCTCACCTAGACTAGCGTGGCAGTTCTTC,CASSPRLAWQFF
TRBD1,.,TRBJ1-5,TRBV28,TGTGCCAGCAGCCCCTCTACAGGGGGCAATCAGCCCCAGCATTTT,CASSPSTGGNQPQHF
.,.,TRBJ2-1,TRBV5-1,TGCGCCAGCAGCCTAATGGCGAGCGGAAGTGGGGTCTACAATGAGCAGTTCTTC,CASSLMASGSGVYNEQFF
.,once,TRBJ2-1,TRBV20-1,TGCAGTGCGAAGACTTACAATGAGCAGTTCTTC,CSAKTYNEQFF
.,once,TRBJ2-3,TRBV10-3,TGTGCCATCAGTGGTTCGTCGGGGGAAATAGGCACAGATACGCAGTATTTT,CAISGSSGEIGTDTQYF
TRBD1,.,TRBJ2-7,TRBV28,TGTGCCAGCAGATTCTCGGACAGGGGCCACGAGCAGTACTTC,CASRFSDRGHEQYF
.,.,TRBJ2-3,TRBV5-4,TGTGCCAGCAGCTTGAGCACAGATACGCAGTATTTT,CASSLSTDTQYF